This T cell receptor beta chain is drawn from a study of T cells after posttransplantation cyclophosphamide. J gave up 4 bases and V 0 bases, and 5 bases lay outside the gene matches. CDR1 is SGHVS, CDR2 FQNEAQ, per germline. The CDR3 has 17 amino acids. This clone was picked up many times. Profiled with immunoSEQ multiplex PCR; TCRdb holds only in-frame clones, not every one. The sample is made up of 30,000 to 50,000 clones, none counted only once. This chain connects TRBV7-8 to TRBJ2-3; 12 bases map to TRBD2. Sequences were obtained from PBMCs. The receptor was derived from a woman aged 45-60 years in good health and a related stem cell transplant donor. CDR3 residues: CASSLALAGGDADTQYF. In DNA, the CDR3 is TGTGCCAGCAGCTTAGCCCTAGCGGGGGGGGACGCAGATACGCAGTATTTT.